This T cell receptor beta chain stems from a study of CD8+ T cells in alopecia areata. Overall study results and limits: Higher clonality was seen in lesional scalp than in normal scalp, especially in alopecia totalis/universalis.

This clone has just a few counts. Its cognate antigen is unknown. Peripheral blood and lesional scalp punch biopsies came from alopecia areata patients. Both CD4+ and CD8+ T cells were separated by sorting PBMCs. The CDR3 is made up of 13 amino acids. The V and J ends lost 6 bases and 3 bases respectively, with 12 bases between them. Germline V gives CDR1 MNHEY, CDR2 SMNVEV (reference sequence). Sequencing relied on a cDNA template that was reverse transcribed from extracted RNA. The protocol was immunoSEQ multiplex PCR, while the TCRdb copy is restricted to in-frame clones and leaves out a portion. The repertoire consists of tens of thousands of clones, with around 40% occurring once and the leading ten covering roughly half.

What was sequenced was NKG2D-low CD8+ T cells sorted from blood. The V and J genes are TRBV27 and TRBJ2-7, with D tentatively TRBD1 (5 bases). This receptor was identified in a human donor with alopecia areata. The CDR3 nucleotides are TGTGCCAGCAGATATCAGGGTAGCTACGAGCAGTACTTC. As protein: CASRYQGSYEQYF.